This T cell receptor (beta chain) appears in the sequencing data of a study of OX40 agonist ivuxolimab in advanced cancers. In germline, CDR1 is SNHLY, CDR2 FYNNEI. The CDR3 sequence is 19 residues long. The V end lost 8 bases, the J end lost 0 bases, and 28 bases lay between the germline ends. The protocol was immunoSEQ multiplex PCR, while the TCRdb copy is restricted to in-frame clones and leaves out a portion. Among 80,000 to 95,000 clones listed, around nine tenths were seen once. This TCR was recovered from an adult with an advanced solid tumor such as melanoma, head and neck, liver or kidney cancer. The rearrangement links TRBV2 to TRBJ1-2; D ambiguous. The specimen comprised CD4+ or CD8+ T cells sorted from blood, sampled in a trial of the OX40 agonist ivuxolimab. Here the CDR3 DNA reads TGTGCCAGCGGCCGGCCATTCCCCGGGGTTCGTACGACTAACTATGGCTACACCTTC. It translates to CASGRPFPGVRTTNYGYTF. Full variable domain (remainder filled in from reference TRBV2 and TRBJ1-2): EPEVTQTPSHQVTQMGQEVILRCVPISNHLYFYWYRQILGQKVEFLVSFYNNEISEKSEIFDDQFSVERPDGSNFTLKIRSTKLEDSAMYFCASGRPFPGVRTTNYGYTFGSGTRLTVV.